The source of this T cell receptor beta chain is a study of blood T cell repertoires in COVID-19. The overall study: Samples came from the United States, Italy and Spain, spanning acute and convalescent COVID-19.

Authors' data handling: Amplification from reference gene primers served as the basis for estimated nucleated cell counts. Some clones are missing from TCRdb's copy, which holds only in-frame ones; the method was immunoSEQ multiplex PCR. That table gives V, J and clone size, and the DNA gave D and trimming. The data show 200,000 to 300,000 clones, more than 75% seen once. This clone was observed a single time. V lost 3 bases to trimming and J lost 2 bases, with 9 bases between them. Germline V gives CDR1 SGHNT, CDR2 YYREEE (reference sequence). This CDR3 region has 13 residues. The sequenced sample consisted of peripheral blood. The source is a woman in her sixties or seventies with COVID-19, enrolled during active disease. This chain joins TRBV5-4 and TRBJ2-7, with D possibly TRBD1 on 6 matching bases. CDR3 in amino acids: CASSSQGPYEQYF. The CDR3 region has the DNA TGTGCCAGCAGCTCACAGGGACCCTACGAGCAGTACTTC.